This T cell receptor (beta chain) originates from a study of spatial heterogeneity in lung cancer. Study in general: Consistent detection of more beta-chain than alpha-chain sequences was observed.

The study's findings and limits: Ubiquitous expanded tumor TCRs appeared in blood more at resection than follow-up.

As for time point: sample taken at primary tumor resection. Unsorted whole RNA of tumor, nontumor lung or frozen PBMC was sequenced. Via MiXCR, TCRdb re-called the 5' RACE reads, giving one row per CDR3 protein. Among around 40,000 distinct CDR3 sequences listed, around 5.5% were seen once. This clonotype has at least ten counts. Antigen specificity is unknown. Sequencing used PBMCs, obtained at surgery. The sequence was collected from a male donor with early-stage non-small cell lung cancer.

The CDR3 DNA sequence: TGCGCCAGCAACACTGCGGGGCTGGGCTCCTACGAGCAGTACTTC. It yields the protein CASNTAGLGSYEQYF. The J gene is TRBJ2-7, the V gene TRBV5-1, with D perhaps matching TRBD2 (6 bases). Germline V gives CDR1 SGHRS, CDR2 YFSETQ. The CDR3 extends over 15 amino acids. The V and J ends lost 6 bases and 0 bases respectively, with 16 bases between them.